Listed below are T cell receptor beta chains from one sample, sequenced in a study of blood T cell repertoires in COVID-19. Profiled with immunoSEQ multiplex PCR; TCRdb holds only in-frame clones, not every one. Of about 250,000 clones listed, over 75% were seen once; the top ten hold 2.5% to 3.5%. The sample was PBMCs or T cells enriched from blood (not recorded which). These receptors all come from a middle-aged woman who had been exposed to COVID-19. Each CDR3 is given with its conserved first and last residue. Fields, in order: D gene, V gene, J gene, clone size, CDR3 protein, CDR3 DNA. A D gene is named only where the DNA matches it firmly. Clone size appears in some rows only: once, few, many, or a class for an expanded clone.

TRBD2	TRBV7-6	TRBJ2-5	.	CASRSEAGDGETQYF	TGTGCCAGCAGGTCCGAAGCGGGGGACGGAGAGACCCAGTACTTC
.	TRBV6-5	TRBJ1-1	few	CASSYGQNTEAFF	TGTGCCAGCAGTTATGGACAGAACACTGAAGCTTTCTTT
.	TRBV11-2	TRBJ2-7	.	CASSASDYEQYF	TGTGCCAGTAGCGCGAGCGACTACGAGCAGTACTTC
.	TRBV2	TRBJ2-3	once	CASSARDTQYF	TGTGCCAGCAGTGCGCGGGATACGCAGTATTTT
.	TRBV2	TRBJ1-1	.	CASRQLATEAFF	TGTGCCAGCAGGCAGTTGGCTACTGAAGCTTTCTTT
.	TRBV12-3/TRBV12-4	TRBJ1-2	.	CASSPGGYTF	TGTGCCAGCAGTCCGGGTGGCTACACCTTC
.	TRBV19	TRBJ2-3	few	CASSIQTDTQYF	TGTGCCAGTAGTATTCAAACAGATACGCAGTATTTT
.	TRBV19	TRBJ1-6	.	CASLGEGASPLHF	TGTGCCAGTCTAGGGGAGGGTGCTTCACCCCTCCACTTT
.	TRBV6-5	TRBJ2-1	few	CASSYLGPTGEQFF	TGTGCCAGCAGTTACCTAGGACCTACAGGGGAGCAGTTCTTC
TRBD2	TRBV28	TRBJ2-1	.	CASTTGTSGVYEQFF	TGTGCCAGCACCACCGGGACTAGCGGGGTCTATGAGCAGTTCTTC
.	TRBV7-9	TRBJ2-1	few	CASSPITFEQFF	TGTGCCAGCAGCCCTATAACTTTTGAGCAGTTCTTC
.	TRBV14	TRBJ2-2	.	CASSRRTVRVTGELFF	TGTGCCAGCAGCCGCCGGACAGTTCGGGTCACCGGGGAGCTGTTTTTT
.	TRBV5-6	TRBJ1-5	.	CASSLVGSNQPQHF	TGTGCCAGCAGCTTGGTCGGGAGCAATCAGCCCCAGCATTTT
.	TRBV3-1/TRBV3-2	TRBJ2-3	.	CASSQEKRTSTDTQYF	TGTGCCAGCAGCCAAGAAAAGCGAACAAGCACAGATACGCAGTATTTT
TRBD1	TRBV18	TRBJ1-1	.	CASSPLGQFEAFF	TGTGCCAGCTCCCCCCTGGGACAGTTTGAAGCTTTCTTT
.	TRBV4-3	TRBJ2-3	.	CASSQVSWRDGFSTDTQYF	TGCGCCAGCAGCCAAGTGAGCTGGAGGGACGGCTTTAGCACAGATACGCAGTATTTT
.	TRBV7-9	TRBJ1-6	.	CASRRTGNSPLHF	TGTGCCAGCAGACGAACAGGGAATTCACCCCTCCACTTT
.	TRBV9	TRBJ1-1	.	CASGPQKMNTEAFF	TGTGCCAGCGGTCCTCAGAAAATGAACACTGAAGCTTTCTTT
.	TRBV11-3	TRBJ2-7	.	CASSLGRGANKQYF	TGTGCCAGCAGCTTAGGTCGGGGGGCTAACAAGCAGTACTTC
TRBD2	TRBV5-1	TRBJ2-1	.	CASSGTSGPYNEQFF	TGTGCCAGCAGTGGTACTAGCGGACCTTACAATGAGCAGTTCTTC
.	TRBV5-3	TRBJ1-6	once	CARSPTRLSSPLHF	TGTGCCAGAAGCCCAACCCGACTTTCATCACCCCTCCACTTT
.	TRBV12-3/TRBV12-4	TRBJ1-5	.	CASSPGAGQPQHF	TGTGCCAGCAGCCCAGGGGCTGGTCAGCCCCAGCATTTT
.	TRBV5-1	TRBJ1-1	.	CASSSRVGWNTEAFF	TGCGCCAGCAGCTCTCGGGTCGGATGGAACACTGAAGCTTTCTTT
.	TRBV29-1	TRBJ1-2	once	CSVFSGGARNGYTF	TGCAGCGTTTTTTCGGGGGGCGCCCGAAATGGCTACACCTTC
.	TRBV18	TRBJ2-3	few	CASSPANSDTQYF	TGTGCCAGCTCACCCGCTAATTCAGATACGCAGTATTTT
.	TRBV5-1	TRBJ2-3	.	CASSLTPQGGEDTQYF	TGCGCCAGCAGCTTGACGCCCCAAGGAGGCGAAGATACGCAGTATTTT
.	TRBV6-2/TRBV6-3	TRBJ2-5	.	CASSYSQQGRETQYF	TGTGCCAGCAGTTACTCCCAACAGGGACGGGAGACCCAGTACTTC
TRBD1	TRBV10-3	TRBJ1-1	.	CAISRDRGMNTEAFF	TGTGCCATCAGTCGGGACAGGGGGATGAACACTGAAGCTTTCTTT
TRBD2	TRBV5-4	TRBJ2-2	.	CASSLGASGVLTGELFF	TGTGCCAGCAGCTTGGGAGCTAGCGGGGTACTGACCGGGGAGCTGTTTTTT
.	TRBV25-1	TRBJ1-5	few	CASSPPGHINQPQHF	TGTGCCAGCAGCCCACCCGGACACATAAATCAGCCCCAGCATTTT
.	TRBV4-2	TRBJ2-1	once	CASSRDLLGADEQFF	TGTGCCAGCAGCCGGGATCTGCTGGGGGCCGATGAGCAGTTCTTC
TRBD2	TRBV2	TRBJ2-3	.	CASRVAGGSDTQYF	TGTGCCAGCAGGGTAGCGGGAGGGTCAGATACGCAGTATTTT
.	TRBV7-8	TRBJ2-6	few	CASSPQASGANVLTF	TGTGCCAGCAGCCCTCAGGCTTCTGGGGCCAACGTCCTGACTTTC
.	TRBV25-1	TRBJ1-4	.	CASSDQGEGEANEKLFF	TGTGCCAGCAGTGACCAGGGCGAGGGGGAAGCTAATGAAAAACTGTTTTTT
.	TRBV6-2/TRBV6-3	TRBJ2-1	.	CASSYLSGYNEQFF	TGTGCCAGCAGTTACCTCTCCGGGTACAATGAGCAGTTCTTC
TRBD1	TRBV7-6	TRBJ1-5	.	CASSLEGGTGSLQHF	TGTGCCAGCAGCTTAGAGGGCGGGACAGGGTCCCTCCAGCATTTT
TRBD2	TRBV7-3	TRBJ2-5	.	CASSLDPGGQETQYF	TGTGCCAGCAGCTTAGATCCGGGGGGGCAAGAGACCCAGTACTTC
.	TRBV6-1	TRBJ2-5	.	CASSEALGLSKKTQYF	TGTGCCAGCAGTGAAGCCCTCGGTCTCTCCAAGAAGACCCAGTACTTC
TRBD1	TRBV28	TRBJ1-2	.	CASSPLDRGLYGYTF	TGTGCCAGCAGTCCTTTAGACAGGGGTCTCTATGGCTACACCTTC
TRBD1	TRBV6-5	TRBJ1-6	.	CASRIGQGSSPLHF	TGTGCCAGCAGAATAGGACAGGGGAGTTCACCCCTCCACTTT
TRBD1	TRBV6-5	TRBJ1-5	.	CASSYTTGLDQPQHF	TGTGCCAGCAGTTATACGACAGGGTTGGATCAGCCCCAGCATTTT
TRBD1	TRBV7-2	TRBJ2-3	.	CASSSWTGEVYTQYF	TGTGCCAGCAGCTCATGGACAGGGGAAGTATATACGCAGTATTTT
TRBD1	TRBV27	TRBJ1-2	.	CASSTGGAGDYGYTF	TGTGCCAGCAGTACAGGGGGCGCGGGGGACTATGGCTACACCTTC
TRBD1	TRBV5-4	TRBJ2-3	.	CASSFRDRGTDTQYF	TGTGCCAGCAGCTTTAGGGACAGGGGCACAGATACGCAGTATTTT
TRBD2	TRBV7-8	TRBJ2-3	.	CASSPTPSGVTDTQYF	TGTGCCAGCAGCCCAACCCCTAGCGGGGTGACAGATACGCAGTATTTT
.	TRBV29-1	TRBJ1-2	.	CSVDTGTRGDYGYTF	TGCAGCGTTGATACCGGTACCCGGGGAGACTATGGCTACACCTTC
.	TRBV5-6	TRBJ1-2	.	CASSFGNLNYGYTF	TGTGCCAGCAGCTTCGGGAACCTCAACTATGGCTACACCTTC